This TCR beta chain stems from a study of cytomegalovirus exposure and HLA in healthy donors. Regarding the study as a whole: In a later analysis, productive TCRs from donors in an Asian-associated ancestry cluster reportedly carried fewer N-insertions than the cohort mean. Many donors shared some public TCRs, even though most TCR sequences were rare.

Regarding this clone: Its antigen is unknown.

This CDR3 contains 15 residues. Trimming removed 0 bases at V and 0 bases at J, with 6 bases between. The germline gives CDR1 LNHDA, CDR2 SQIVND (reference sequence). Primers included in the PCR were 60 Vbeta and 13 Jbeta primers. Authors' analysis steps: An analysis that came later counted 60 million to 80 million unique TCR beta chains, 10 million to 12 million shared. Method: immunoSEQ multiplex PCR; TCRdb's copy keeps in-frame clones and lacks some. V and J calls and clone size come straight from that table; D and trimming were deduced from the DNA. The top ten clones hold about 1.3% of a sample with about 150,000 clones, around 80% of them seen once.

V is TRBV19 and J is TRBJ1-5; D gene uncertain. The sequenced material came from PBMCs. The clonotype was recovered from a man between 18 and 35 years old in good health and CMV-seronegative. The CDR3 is CASSIDWSSNQPQHF. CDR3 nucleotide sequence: TGTGCCAGTAGTATAGATTGGAGTAGCAATCAGCCCCAGCATTTT.